Each of the 22 T cell receptor beta chains below was sequenced from the same sample in a study of T cells expressing NK-cell markers. One entry per CDR3 protein, without DNA, is what TCRdb gives after re-calling the 5' RACE reads. The sample table sets out more than 250,000 distinct CDR3 sequences. Sequencing input: blood T cells: a sorted CD56 or NKG2C T cell subset, CD4+ or CD8+ T cells, or bulk PBMC T cells (not recorded which). These receptors came from a man aged 18 to 29 in good health.

This sequence joins TRBV3-1 and TRBJ2-2; TCRdb returns TRBD1, unconfirmable since there is no DNA. The CDR3 spans 14 residues. The germline gives CDR1 LGHDT, CDR2 YNNKEL (reference sequence). Here the CDR3 reads CASSLRGQTGELFF.

The CDR3 reads CASSLTVLDEQFF. This rearrangement joins TRBV5-1 to TRBJ2-1. Germline loops: CDR1 SGHRS, CDR2 YFSETQ. The CDR3 sequence is 13 residues long. Filled out from reference TRBV5-1 and TRBJ2-1, the complete variable domain reads KAGVTQTPRYLIKTRGQQVTLSCSPISGHRSVSWYQQTPGQGLQFLFEYFSETQRNKGNFPGRFSGRQFSNSRSEMNVSTLELGDSALYLCASSLTVLDEQFFGPGTRLTVL.

V usage is TRBV7-2 and J usage is TRBJ2-1; TCRdb's assignment of TRBD1 cannot be checked, as there is no DNA. The length of the CDR3 is 15 residues. From germline, CDR1 is SGHTA and CDR2 FQGNSA. The CDR3 loop reads CASSPRGGPGYEQFF.

V is TRBV6-2 or TRBV6-3 and J is TRBJ2-2. The length of the CDR3 is 12 residues. Germline V CDR1 and CDR2: MNHEY, SVGEGT. The CDR3 loop reads CASSYGAGELFF.

This chain uses TRBV20-1 with TRBJ2-4; TCRdb's D call, TRBD1, is unchecked because there is no DNA. Germline-derived CDR1 and CDR2 are DFQATT and SNEGSKA (reference sequence). The CDR3 length is 14 residues. The CDR3 reads CSVPRGSGGNIQYF.

This chain uses TRBV30 with TRBJ2-1; no DNA is available, so the TRBD2 call from TCRdb remains unchecked. This CDR3 has 13 amino acids. Looked up from germline, CDR1 is GTSNPN and CDR2 is SVGIG (reference sequence). The CDR3 loop is CAWTSGSLDEQFF.

The chain joins TRBV24-1 to TRBJ1-1. Germline V gene lookup returns CDR1 KGHDR and CDR2 SFDVKD. This CDR3 is built from 15 residues. The CDR3 loop reads CATSDSRKVNTEAFF.

The chain recombines TRBV6-2 or TRBV6-3 with TRBJ2-2. The CDR3 has 14 residues. Germline V lookup: CDR1 MNHEY, CDR2 SVGEGT. CDR3: CASSFSVNTGELFF.

V is TRBV4-3 and J is TRBJ1-2; TCRdb's D gene call, TRBD1, goes unchecked for lack of DNA. This CDR3 has 16 amino acids. Germline loops: CDR1 LGHNA, CDR2 YSLEER. The CDR3 loop reads CASSQRYPGRDYGYTF.

This chain links TRBV5-1 with TRBJ2-3. The CDR3 runs to 15 residues. The germline CDR1 and CDR2 sequences are SGHRS and YFSETQ. The CDR3 sequence is CASSLVGSDTDTQYF.

CDR3: CSANVMGSGNTIYF. V and J are TRBV20-1 and TRBJ1-3. Germline V lookup: CDR1 DFQATT, CDR2 SNEGSKA (reference sequence). The CDR3 contains 14 residues.

The chain uses TRBV20-1 and TRBJ1-3; TCRdb picks TRBD1, but there is no DNA to check that call. The CDR3 totals 15 residues. Germline lookup yields CDR1 DFQATT and CDR2 SNEGSKA (reference sequence). CDR3 loop: CSAREGGVPGNTIYF.

The J gene is TRBJ2-2, the V gene TRBV12-3 or TRBV12-4; as DNA is missing, the TRBD1 call by TCRdb cannot be tested. The CDR3 length is 18 residues. CDR3 in amino acids: CASSIGGHGTGRAGELFF.

The chain recombines TRBV7-6 with TRBJ2-2; the D call from TCRdb, TRBD1, cannot be confirmed without DNA. This CDR3 has 15 amino acids. Per the germline V gene, CDR1 is SGHVS and CDR2 is FNYEAQ. Here the CDR3 reads CASSPPGAEAGELFF.

The chain links TRBV12-3 or TRBV12-4 to TRBJ2-1; TCRdb outputs TRBD1, but without DNA this stays unchecked. The length of the CDR3 is 16 residues. CDR3 loop: CASSSSPPSSYNEQFF.

The chain links TRBV19 to TRBJ2-1; there is no DNA to check the TCRdb D call of TRBD1. This CDR3 contains 17 residues. Germline CDR1 LNHDA, CDR2 SQIVND (reference sequence). The CDR3 sequence: CASSILVRGRRGNEQFF.

This rearrangement joins TRBV5-1 to TRBJ2-7; as DNA is missing, the TRBD1 call by TCRdb cannot be tested. This CDR3 spans 16 amino acids. The germline gives CDR1 SGHRS, CDR2 YFSETQ. The CDR3 loop reads CASSFDTGDFSYEQYF.

The rearrangement links TRBV4-3 to TRBJ2-1. The CDR3 loop spans 13 amino acids. Per the germline V gene, CDR1 is LGHNA and CDR2 is YSLEER. This chain's CDR3 is CASSQDSSREQFF.

The rearrangement joins TRBV7-2 to TRBJ2-7. The germline V gene has CDR1 SGHTA and CDR2 FQGNSA. This CDR3 comprises 12 residues. CDR3 residues: CASSRLLGEQYF.

The rearrangement links TRBV5-1 to TRBJ2-5; the D gene TCRdb calls, TRBD1, cannot be checked with no DNA. This CDR3 comprises 14 residues. Germline CDR1 reads SGHRS; CDR2 reads YFSETQ. The chain's CDR3 is CASKTGGGQETQYF. Looking up the rest from reference TRBV5-1 and TRBJ2-5 gives the full variable domain: KAGVTQTPRYLIKTRGQQVTLSCSPISGHRSVSWYQQTPGQGLQFLFEYFSETQRNKGNFPGRFSGRQFSNSRSEMNVSTLELGDSALYLCASKTGGGQETQYFGPGTRLLVL.

The V and J genes are TRBV6-2 or TRBV6-3 and TRBJ1-6. Germline V gene data show CDR1 as MNHEY and CDR2 as SVGEGT. CDR3 length equals 16 residues. CDR3 residues: CASSSHGSSYNSPLHF.

This CDR3 is CASSPSEQRVNTQYF. The chain uses TRBV18 and TRBJ2-3. The CDR3 is 15 amino acids. In germline, CDR1 is KGHSH, CDR2 LQKENI.